This TCR beta chain is drawn from a study of OX40 agonist ivuxolimab in advanced cancers. Study outcomes and limitations: Antigen specificity of clonally expanded peripheral T cells was not established. With doses of 0.1 to 3.0 mg/kg, CD4+ and CD8+ blood T cells had undergone clonal expansion by week 6.

The repertoire was sequenced with immunoSEQ multiplex PCR; TCRdb's copy has only in-frame clones and lacks some. The repertoire holds more than 50,000 clones, with approximately 89% as singletons. The CDR3 runs 14 residues. Trimming pared 7 bases from V and 1 base from J, leaving 13 bases between. The V gene's germline CDR1 is MNHEY and CDR2 SVGAGI. About this clone: Antigen unknown.

The source material was CD4+ or CD8+ T cells sorted from blood, sampled in a trial of the OX40 agonist ivuxolimab. This sequence joins TRBV6-5 and TRBJ1-1; no reliable D call. The sequence was collected from an adult with an advanced solid tumor such as melanoma, head and neck, liver or kidney cancer. The CDR3 loop reads CASTVSNQNTEAFF. CDR3 in DNA: TGTGCCAGCACGGTGTCTAACCAGAACACTGAAGCTTTCTTT.